This T cell receptor beta chain was observed in a study of blood T cell repertoires in COVID-19. Study context: Italy, Spain and the United States were the sources of the convalescent and acute COVID-19 samples. T cells, B-cell-depleted T cells, or PBMCs supplied cDNA or gDNA.

Authors' processing steps: Amplification of reference gene primers was used by the study to estimate nucleated cell counts. The repertoire was sequenced with immunoSEQ multiplex PCR; TCRdb's copy has only in-frame clones and lacks some. That table gives V, J and clone size, and the DNA gave D and trimming. The table lists approximately 110,000 clones, roughly 90% of them singletons. CDR3 length: 15 residues. The trim removed 4 bases at V and 8 bases at J, leaving 9 bases unmatched. Germline values: CDR1 SGHTA, CDR2 FQGNSA. Patients in Seattle were enrolled during active infection, then followed longitudinally.

The V gene is TRBV7-2, the J gene TRBJ2-1; TRBD1 matches 9 bases. The sample taken for sequencing was peripheral blood. The receptor was derived from a man aged 45-65 years with COVID-19, enrolled during active disease. The DNA of the CDR3 is TGTGCCAGCAGCTCCTCGGGACAGGGTGTATATGAGCAGTTCTTC. It specifies CASSSSGQGVYEQFF.